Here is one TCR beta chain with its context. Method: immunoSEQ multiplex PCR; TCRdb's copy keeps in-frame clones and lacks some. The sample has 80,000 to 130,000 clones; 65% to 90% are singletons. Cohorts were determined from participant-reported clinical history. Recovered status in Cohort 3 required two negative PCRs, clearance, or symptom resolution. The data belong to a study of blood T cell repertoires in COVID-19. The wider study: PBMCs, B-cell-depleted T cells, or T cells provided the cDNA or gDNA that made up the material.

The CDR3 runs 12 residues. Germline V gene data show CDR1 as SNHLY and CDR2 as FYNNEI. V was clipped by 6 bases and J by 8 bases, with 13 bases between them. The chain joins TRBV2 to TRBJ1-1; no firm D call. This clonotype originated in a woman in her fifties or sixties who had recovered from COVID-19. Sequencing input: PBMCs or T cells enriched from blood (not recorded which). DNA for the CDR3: TGTGCCAGCAGCGCGGGGAGAACCGAAGCTTTCTTT. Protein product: CASSAGRTEAFF. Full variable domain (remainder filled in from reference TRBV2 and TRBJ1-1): EPEVTQTPSHQVTQMGQEVILRCVPISNHLYFYWYRQILGQKVEFLVSFYNNEISEKSEIFDDQFSVERPDGSNFTLKIRSTKLEDSAMYFCASSAGRTEAFFGQGTRLTVV.